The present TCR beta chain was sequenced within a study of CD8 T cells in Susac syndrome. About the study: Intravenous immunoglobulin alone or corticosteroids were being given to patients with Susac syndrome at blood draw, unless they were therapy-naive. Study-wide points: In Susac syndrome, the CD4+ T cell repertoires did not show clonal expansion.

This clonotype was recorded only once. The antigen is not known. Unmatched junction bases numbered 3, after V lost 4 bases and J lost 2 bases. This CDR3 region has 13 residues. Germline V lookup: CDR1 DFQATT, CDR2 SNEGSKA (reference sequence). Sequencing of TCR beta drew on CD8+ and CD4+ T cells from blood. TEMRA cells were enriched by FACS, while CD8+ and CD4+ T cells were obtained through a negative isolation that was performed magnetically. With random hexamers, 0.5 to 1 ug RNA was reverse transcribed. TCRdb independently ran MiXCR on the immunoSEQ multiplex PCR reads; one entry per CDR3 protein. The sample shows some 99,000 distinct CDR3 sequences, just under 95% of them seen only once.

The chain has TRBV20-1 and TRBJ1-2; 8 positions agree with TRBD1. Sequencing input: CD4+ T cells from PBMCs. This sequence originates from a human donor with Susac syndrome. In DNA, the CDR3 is TGCAGTGCTATTAGGACAGGGAACTATGGCTACACCTTC. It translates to CSAIRTGNYGYTF.